This TCR beta chain was documented in a study of T cells after yellow fever vaccination. Study findings and constraints: Highly abundant clonotypes carried over from the bulk population could end up in FACS-sorted repertoires as contaminants. Faster peaking, at day 5 versus 15, marked a secondary response that was weaker.

MiXCR, applied by TCRdb to the 5' RACE reads, yields one record per CDR3 protein. The data contain around 500,000 distinct CDR3 sequences, about a fifth of them singletons. Turning to this clonotype: The target antigen is unknown.

The V gene's germline CDR1 is SGHRS and CDR2 YFSETQ. V lost 3 bases and J 6 bases, leaving 12 bases between the germline ends. CDR3 length equals 14 residues. The sample in question was PBMCs, obtained approximately 20 days after the first yellow fever vaccination. This clonotype was obtained from a young man who received the YFV17D yellow fever vaccine. The gene calls are TRBV5-1 and TRBJ2-2; D perhaps matches TRBD2 (6 bases). Written as DNA, the CDR3 is TGCGCCAGCAGCTACTCCGGAGGGTCCGGGGAGCTGTTTTTT. As protein: CASSYSGGSGELFF.